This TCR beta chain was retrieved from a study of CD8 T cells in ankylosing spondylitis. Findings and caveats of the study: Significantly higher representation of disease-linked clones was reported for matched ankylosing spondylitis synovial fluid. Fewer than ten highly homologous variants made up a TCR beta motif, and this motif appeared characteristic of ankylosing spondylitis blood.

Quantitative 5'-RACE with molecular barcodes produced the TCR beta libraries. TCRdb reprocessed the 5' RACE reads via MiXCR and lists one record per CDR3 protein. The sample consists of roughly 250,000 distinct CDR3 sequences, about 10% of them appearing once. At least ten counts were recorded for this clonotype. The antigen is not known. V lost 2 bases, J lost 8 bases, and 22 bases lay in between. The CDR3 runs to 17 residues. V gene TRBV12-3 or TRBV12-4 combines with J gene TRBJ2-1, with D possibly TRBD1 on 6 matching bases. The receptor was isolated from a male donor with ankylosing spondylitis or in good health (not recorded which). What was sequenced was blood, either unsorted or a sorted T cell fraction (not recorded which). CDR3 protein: CASSLTGWGHQDDEQFF. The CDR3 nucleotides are TGTGCCAGCAGTTTAACGGGGTGGGGACATCAGGACGATGAGCAGTTCTTC.